This is a list of T cell receptor beta chains from one sample in a study of T-cell reconstitution after alpha-beta-depleted transplantation in children. TCRdb analysed the PCR reads with MiXCR anew, one entry per CDR3 protein. The table records some 300,000 distinct CDR3 sequences, around 7.1% of them present only once. The sample consisted of peripheral blood, taken 360 days after TCRalphabeta/CD19-depleted stem cell transplant. The receptor source for this set is a female patient aged 2 to 10 who had a stem cell transplant for Fanconi anemia, so the T cells may come from the graft donor. CDR3s include the opening cysteine and the closing phenylalanine or tryptophan. The D gene is left open where the match is weak. A clone size is listed for some rows: how often the clone was seen (once, few, many), or a class if it is expanded.

V gene,D gene,J gene,clone size,CDR3 protein,CDR3 DNA
TRBV11-1,TRBD1,TRBJ1-2,few,CASSPFPATWTGGFGYTF,TGTGCCAGCAGCCCCTTTCCCGCGACTTGGACAGGGGGCTTTGGCTACACCTTC
TRBV12-3/TRBV12-4,TRBD1,TRBJ2-2,many,CASLETGLNTGELFF,TGTGCCAGCCTCGAGACAGGGTTAAACACCGGGGAGCTGTTTTTT
TRBV5-1,-,TRBJ2-2,many,CASSLGLEGTGELFF,TGCGCCAGCAGCTTGGGACTAGAGGGCACCGGGGAGCTGTTTTTT
TRBV7-2,-,TRBJ2-7,-,CASSPRDGPYEQYF,TGTGCCAGCAGCCCGAGGGACGGACCCTACGAGCAGTACTTC
TRBV6-5,TRBD1,TRBJ1-1,-,CASSYHRGNTEAFF,TGTGCCAGCAGTTACCACAGGGGTAACACTGAAGCTTTCTTT
TRBV10-3,-,TRBJ2-1,many,CAISASGTGWFF,TGTGCCATCAGTGCCTCCGGGACGGGGTGGTTCTTC
TRBV20-1,TRBD1,TRBJ2-1,many,CSARTTGGEQFF,TGCAGTGCTCGTACAACAGGGGGCGAGCAGTTCTTC
TRBV6-5,TRBD1,TRBJ1-4,many,CASSSAGTGEKLFF,TGTGCCAGCAGTTCCGCCGGGACAGGTGAAAAACTGTTTTTT
TRBV7-9,-,TRBJ2-3,many,CASIETGGPTDTQYF,TGTGCCAGCATCGAGACGGGGGGCCCCACAGATACGCAGTATTTT
TRBV4-3,TRBD1,TRBJ2-5,many,CASSQGDREGQETQYF,TGCGCCAGCAGCCAAGGGGACAGGGAGGGACAAGAGACCCAGTACTTC
TRBV5-1,-,TRBJ2-5,many,CASSLLETQYF,TGCGCCAGCAGCTTGTTAGAGACCCAGTACTTC
TRBV12-3/TRBV12-4,-,TRBJ2-1,many,CASSQYSSNEQFF,TGTGCCAGCAGTCAATATTCCTCCAATGAGCAGTTCTTC
TRBV7-2,TRBD2,TRBJ2-7,-,CASSYRTSGGAYEQYF,TGTGCCAGCAGCTATCGAACTAGCGGGGGAGCCTACGAGCAGTACTTC
TRBV12-3/TRBV12-4,-,TRBJ1-6,few,CASSLAGGQSYNSPLHF,TGTGCCAGCAGTTTAGCAGGAGGACAGTCCTATAATTCACCCCTCCACTTT
TRBV3-1,TRBD2,TRBJ2-3,few,CASSHHSGGHTQYF,TGTGCCAGCAGCCACCATAGCGGGGGCCATACGCAGTATTTT
TRBV4-2,TRBD1,TRBJ1-3,many,CASSQGPEDRGKNTIYF,TGTGCCAGCAGCCAAGGCCCCGAGGACAGGGGTAAAAACACCATATATTTT
TRBV28,-,TRBJ1-1,many,CASKTVNTEAFF,TGTGCCAGCAAGACAGTGAACACTGAAGCTTTCTTT
TRBV28,-,TRBJ1-2,few,CASSFFGDYGYTF,TGTGCCAGCAGTTTCTTCGGGGACTATGGCTACACCTTC
TRBV12-3/TRBV12-4,TRBD1,TRBJ2-1,many,CASRSGQVGNEQFF,TGTGCCAGTCGATCGGGACAGGTCGGCAATGAGCAGTTCTTC
TRBV4-2,-,TRBJ2-1,many,CASSLGGFLEANEQFF,TGTGCCAGCAGCCTAGGGGGGTTTCTCGAGGCCAATGAGCAGTTCTTC